These 14 T cell receptor beta chains originate from one sample sequenced in a study of blood T cells in healthy people across ages. Alongside a J-beta primer mix, a sample-barcoded 5' primer served in a second PCR lasting roughly 6 to 11 cycles. TCRdb itself ran the 5' RACE reads through MiXCR, one entry per CDR3 protein. The table has some 1.6 million distinct CDR3 sequences, roughly 30% seen once. Sequencing was done on a sample of blood. The receptors originated from a woman aged 25 to 39 in good health.

The chain joins TRBV11-2 to TRBJ2-4; D is tentatively TRBD1 or TRBD2 (6 bases each). The V end was cut by 2 bases, the J end by 13 bases, with 12 bases between. This CDR3 is 12 amino acids long. Per germline, CDR1 SGHAT and CDR2 FQNNGV. The CDR3 sequence: CASSLTGTEQYF. DNA for the CDR3: TGTGCCAGCAGCTTAACAGGGACTGAGCAGTACTTC.

This rearrangement joins TRBV20-1 to TRBJ1-2; 11 nucleotides line up with TRBD1. The CDR3 length is 14 residues. The J segment lost 4 bases and the V segment lost 3 bases, leaving 4 bases of the junction unmatched. Germline loops: CDR1 DFQATT, CDR2 SNEGSKA (reference sequence). The CDR3: CSASRDRGGYGYTF. CDR3 DNA sequence: TGCAGTGCTAGCCGGGACAGGGGGGGCTATGGCTACACCTTC.

This clonotype was seen only a few times. This rearrangement joins TRBV5-1 to TRBJ2-7; TRBD2 matches at 10 bases. Germline V lookup: CDR1 SGHRS, CDR2 YFSETQ. The V gene end was trimmed by 9 bases and the J gene end by 3 bases; junction bases not matched to a gene: 3. The CDR3 loop spans 12 amino acids. The CDR3 sequence: CATRTSGYEQYF. The CDR3 nucleotides are TGCGCCACCCGGACTAGCGGCTACGAGCAGTACTTC.

The chain links TRBV28 to TRBJ1-1, with 12 bases that match TRBD1. Germline V lookup: CDR1 MDHEN, CDR2 SYDVKM. Trimming cost V 2 bases and J 6 bases; bases outside gene matches: 7. The length of the CDR3 is 16 residues. The CDR3 sequence is CASSLLPGQGAPEAFF. The CDR3 DNA reads as TGTGCCAGCAGTTTACTTCCGGGACAGGGGGCACCTGAAGCTTTCTTT.

This clonotype was detected once. The DNA for the CDR3 is TGTGCCAGCAGCTTGGCCGGGACTAGCTCCTTCTACGAGCAGTACTTC. Protein: CASSLAGTSSFYEQYF. The gene calls are TRBV5-8 and TRBJ2-7, with TRBD2 identical over 9 bases. There are 16 residues in the CDR3. V was pared by 0 bases and J by 3 bases, with 7 bases of the junction left unmatched. Germline V CDR1 and CDR2: SGHTS, YDEGEE. The full variable domain, its missing parts supplied by reference TRBV5-8 and TRBJ2-7, is EAGVTQSPTHLIKTRGQQATLRCSPISGHTSVYWYQQALGLGLQFLLWYDEGEERNRGNFPPRFSGRQFPNYSSELNVNALELEDSALYLCASSLAGTSSFYEQYFGPGTRLTVT.

The V and J genes are TRBV30 and TRBJ1-1; D unresolved. Looked up from germline, CDR1 is GTSNPN and CDR2 is SVGIG (reference sequence). The CDR3 covers 13 residues. Trimming removed 1 base from V and 4 bases from J, with 10 bases in between. As DNA, the CDR3 is TGTGCCTGGAGTGATGCTTGGGGCACTGAAGCTTTCTTT. This translates into CAWSDAWGTEAFF. Combining the CDR3 with reference TRBV30 and TRBJ1-1 gives the whole variable domain SQTIHQWPATLVQPVGSPLSLECTVEGTSNPNLYWYRQAAGRGLQLLFYSVGIGQISSEVPQNLSASRPQDRQFILSSKKLLLSDSGFYLCAWSDAWGTEAFFGQGTRLTVV.

This clonotype was seen only a few times. The rearrangement uses TRBV2 and TRBJ1-2; a weak D match, TRBD1 (5 bases). Germline CDR1 SNHLY, CDR2 FYNNEI. V shed 6 bases and J shed 4 bases, with 15 bases lying between them. This CDR3 has 14 residues. The CDR3 spells CASSRQRTLYGYTF. The CDR3, as DNA: TGTGCCAGCAGCAGACAGAGGACCCTCTATGGCTACACCTTC.

This clonotype was picked up many times. The chain links TRBV24-1 to TRBJ2-7; weak D call: TRBD2 (5 bases). V lost 2 bases to trimming and J lost 2 bases, with 12 bases between them. Germline lookup yields CDR1 KGHDR and CDR2 SFDVKD. This CDR3 has 15 residues. Here the CDR3 DNA reads TGTGCCACCAGTGATTCACGGACTGGGACCTACGAGCAGTACTTC. Translating gives CATSDSRTGTYEQYF.

The chain recombines TRBV12-3 or TRBV12-4 with TRBJ1-2; D gene ambiguous. Trimming cost V 3 bases and J 3 bases, with 17 bases left between them. The CDR3 is 16 residues long. CDR3 in amino acids: CASSFFLSSLDYGYTF. The CDR3 bases are TGTGCCAGCAGTTTCTTTCTCAGTAGCCTAGACTATGGCTACACCTTC.

The chain recombines TRBV20-1 with TRBJ2-1; D ambiguous. In germline, CDR1 is DFQATT, CDR2 SNEGSKA (reference sequence). The CDR3 sequence is 13 residues long. The CDR3 here is CSVPRHAHNEQFF. Here the CDR3 DNA reads TGCAGCGTTCCGAGACATGCCCACAATGAGCAGTTCTTC.

In this sample, this clonotype turned up a few times. The chain links TRBV2 to TRBJ2-5; 14 bases are a match to TRBD2. The germline V gene has CDR1 SNHLY and CDR2 FYNNEI. CDR3 length: 14 amino acids. V trimming: 11 bases; J trimming: 2 bases; junction bases outside the gene matches: 4. CDR3 protein: CAVRLAGGQETQYF. DNA for the CDR3: TGTGCCGTTCGACTAGCGGGGGGGCAAGAGACCCAGTACTTC.

This clonotype has at least ten counts. The chain links TRBV12-3 or TRBV12-4 to TRBJ2-1; 8 bases line up with TRBD1. The CDR3 is 16 amino acids. The trim removed 4 bases at V and 2 bases at J, leaving 7 bases unmatched. The CDR3 reads CASSSRTGQPYNEQFF. Written as DNA, the CDR3 is TGTGCCAGCAGTTCTCGGACAGGGCAGCCCTACAATGAGCAGTTCTTC.

This clonotype has only a few counts. The V and J genes are TRBV11-1 and TRBJ2-7, with 9 bases aligning to TRBD1. The CDR3 spans 15 residues. The V gene's germline CDR1 is SGHAT and CDR2 FQDESV (reference sequence). Trimming at V came to 5 bases and at J to 5 bases, leaving 10 bases not matched to a gene. This chain's CDR3 is CASSPTGTGLDEQYF. As DNA, the CDR3 is TGTGCCAGCAGCCCAACCGGGACAGGGCTTGACGAGCAGTACTTC.

This chain uses TRBV10-3 with TRBJ2-1; D is unclear. V lost 5 bases and J lost 7, with 6 bases in between. CDR1 and CDR2 from the germline V gene are ENHRY and SYGVKD. The CDR3 is made up of 11 amino acids. The CDR3 loop is CAISYGNEQFF. CDR3 DNA: TGTGCCATCAGTTACGGGAATGAGCAGTTCTTC.